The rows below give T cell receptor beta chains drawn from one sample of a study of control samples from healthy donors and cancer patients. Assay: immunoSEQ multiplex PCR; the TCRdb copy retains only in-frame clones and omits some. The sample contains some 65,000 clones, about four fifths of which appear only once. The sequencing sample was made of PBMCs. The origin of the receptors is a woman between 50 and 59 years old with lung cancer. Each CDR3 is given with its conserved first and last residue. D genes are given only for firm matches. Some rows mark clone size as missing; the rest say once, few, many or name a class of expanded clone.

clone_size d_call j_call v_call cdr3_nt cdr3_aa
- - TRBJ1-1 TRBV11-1 TGTGCCAGCAGCTTTAGATCAGGGACTGAAGCTTTCTTT CASSFRSGTEAFF
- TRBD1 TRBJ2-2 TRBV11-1 TGTGCCAGCAGCTTAGGACAGGGTACCGGGGAGCTGTTTTTT CASSLGQGTGELFF
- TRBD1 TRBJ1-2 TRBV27 TGTGCCAGCCATCGGACAGGCTCTAACTATGGCTACACCTTC CASHRTGSNYGYTF
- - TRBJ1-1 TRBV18 TGTGCCAGCTCACCAGGGCAGGCAGGGGTCACTGAAGCTTTCTTT CASSPGQAGVTEAFF
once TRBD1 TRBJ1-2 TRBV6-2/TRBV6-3 TGTGCCAGCAGTGCCGGGGGATCAGGGGGTCGCTACACCTTC CASSAGGSGGRYTF
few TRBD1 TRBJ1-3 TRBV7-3 TGTGCCAGCAGCCCTGACAGGGGTGCTGGAAACACCATATATTTT CASSPDRGAGNTIYF
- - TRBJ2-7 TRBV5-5 TGTGCCAGCGGGGCCCAAGGGGACTCCTACGAGCAGTACTTC CASGAQGDSYEQYF
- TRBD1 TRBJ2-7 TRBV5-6 TGTGCCAGCAGCATATCTCTGGGACAGGGTTACGAGCAGTACTTC CASSISLGQGYEQYF
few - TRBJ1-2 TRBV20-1 TGCAGTGCCCATGAGGACTATGGCTACACCTTC CSAHEDYGYTF
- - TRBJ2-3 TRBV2 TGTGCCAGCAGACCGGGCCTAAGCCCAGATACGCAGTATTTT CASRPGLSPDTQYF
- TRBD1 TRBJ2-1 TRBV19 TGTGCCAGTAGTACGGACAGGCGTTCCTACAATGAGCAGTTCTTC CASSTDRRSYNEQFF
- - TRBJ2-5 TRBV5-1 TGCGCCAGCAGAGAGGGACCGGCTTCGGGGGAGACCCAGTACTTC CASREGPASGETQYF
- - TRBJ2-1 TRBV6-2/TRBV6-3 TGTGCCAGCAGTTCTACGGGGAGCTCCTACAATGAGCAGTTCTTC CASSSTGSSYNEQFF
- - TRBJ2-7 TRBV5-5 TGTGCCAGCAGCTCCGACAGCTACGAGCAGTACTTC CASSSDSYEQYF